This entry features one T cell receptor beta chain sequence. Its specificity is not known. The data originate from a study of cytomegalovirus exposure and HLA in healthy donors. V trimming: 4 bases; J trimming: 5 bases; junction bases outside the gene matches: 9. The CDR3 totals 16 residues. Germline loops: CDR1 SGHRS, CDR2 YFSETQ. Vbeta (60) and Jbeta (13) primers were used in the PCR. The authors' processing: About 12 million of some 80 million unique TCR beta chains were shared, per a later count. Assay: immunoSEQ multiplex PCR; the TCRdb copy retains only in-frame clones and omits some. The V and J calls and clone size come from that table; D and trimming were worked out from the DNA. The sample holds over 110,000 clones, more than 60% seen once. Regarding the study as a whole: On later analysis, the bulk of CMV-associated TCR beta chains appeared to be HLA-restricted. Indistinguishable V segments, including TRBV6-2 and TRBV6-3, were excluded.

V is TRBV5-1 and J is TRBJ2-1; 10 nucleotides match TRBD1. The TCR comes from a woman between 45 and 60 years old in good health and CMV-seropositive. Sequenced: PBMCs. CDR3 in amino acids: CASSPRGQGINNEQFF. For the CDR3, the DNA is TGCGCCAGCAGCCCCCGGGGACAGGGGATTAACAATGAGCAGTTCTTC.